The entry that follows covers one T cell receptor beta chain sequence. This clonotype has more than one count but fewer than ten. Its specific antigen is unknown. Per-base quality was not reported, and no clone a single base away is much larger than it. Trimming takes 4 bases off V and 2 bases off J; junction bases not matched to a gene: 5. The germline V gene encodes CDR1 MRHNA and CDR2 SNTAGT. The CDR3, cysteine through phenylalanine, is 17 amino acids long. Only CDR3 DNA is held: 51 bases, read in frame from base 1. The sample originates from a study of T cells in Graves' hyperthyroidism and ophthalmopathy (dated 2019 in TCRdb). Study-wide context: Peripheral blood was collected at initial diagnosis, before any treatment. To identify TCR V-J signatures that set the groups apart, the researchers used a discovery cohort of 100 patients, made up of about 44 with Graves' ophthalmopathy and some 55 with stable Graves' hyperthyroidism. An independent validation cohort of under 20 hyperthyroidism patients and 17 patients who later progressed to ophthalmopathy tested prospective prediction of ophthalmopathy. For training and testing, the roughly 93 patients in the discovery cohort were randomly divided in a 7:3 ratio. In several Graves' hyperthyroidism patients, the study also compared T-cell repertoires from thyroid tissue with T-cell repertoires from blood. Once sampling was done, hyperthyroidism patients were given methimazole at a starting dose of 30 mg daily, whereas ophthalmopathy patients were given high-dose intravenous methylprednisolone. TCR Vbeta CDR3 sequencing of around 130 peripheral blood samples (approximately 44 ophthalmopathy, some 75 hyperthyroidism and approximately 17 progressor patients) is reported in the paper. The full study reports these points: Most expanded thyroid clonotypes (frequency above 0.001) were also found in blood, which suggests that blood repertoires may mirror thyroid immune responses. In validation, the model predicted progression to ophthalmopathy a median of approximately 6.6 months before onset, with approximately 68% sensitivity and around 76% specificity. In cross-validation, a model built on a 13 V-J signature told ophthalmopathy apart from stable hyperthyroidism with under 90% sensitivity and approximately 81% specificity, and in testing the same model reached 80%/75%. Sample size was not statistically predetermined, and blinding of investigators to group allocation was not performed.

TCR beta CDR3 regions were amplified from RNA transcripts. A first-round RT-PCR of the TCR CDR3 used the HTBI primer set with the Qiagen OneStep RT-PCR kit. A second multiplex PCR round built the libraries, followed by size selection and purification. Sequencing of the libraries was done on an Illumina HiSeq2000 using paired-end 100 bp reads. Processing in the source paper ran as follows. SOAPnuke was used to process the raw data, throwing out any read that contained adapters or uncalled bases, had a mean Phred below 15, or lacked an exact constant-primer or identifier match. High-quality paired reads were merged with COPE v1.2.5, and unique nucleotide sequences were defined as clonotypes. Clonotypes were aligned to IMGT TRBV, TRBD and TRBJ reference segments using MiTCR v1.1. The analysis was restricted to V-J combinations with a frequency above 0.0001, which together covered 99% to 99.2% of the repertoires. The TCS score was defined as the ratio of F50 (clonal expansion) to E x V (chaos), calculated using BLOSUM62-based TCRdist between CDR3 peptides within each V-J. Welch's t-statistics and random forest reduced several hundred V-J features to 13, which were used in a naive Bayes classifier (R e1071). TCRdb passed the public sequencing reads through fastp at Q25 and MiXCR, retaining productive beta sequences. Each record represents a unique CDR3 protein, reported with the most common genes and DNA among its rows. The V and J calls, along with clone size, are taken from TCRdb and not from the paper's own processing. The sample data list around 520,000 distinct CDR3 sequences, and 14% of these were observed just once. About 14% of the sample is held by the ten biggest clonotypes.

Stable Graves' hyperthyroidism was defined as the absence of progression to ophthalmopathy over 18 months of follow-up. Hyperthyroidism patients were newly diagnosed, had a disease duration of under 2 months, and were aged 18 to 65 years. Exclusion was applied to patients with uncontrolled infections, other autoimmune diseases, pregnancy or lactation. Diagnoses were based on clinical symptoms, serum thyroxine and TRAb, thyroid ultrasound and orbital computed tomography. Ficoll-Paque density gradient centrifugation was used to isolate PBMCs from approximately 10 ml of fresh peripheral blood. Total RNA was extracted using Trizol reagent, and RNA quality was assessed on an Agilent 2100 Bioanalyzer.

Material for sequencing was blood. The V and J segments used are TRBV6-4 and TRBJ2-2; TRBD2 fits 12 bases in the junction. The receptor was isolated from a woman in her thirties or forties with Graves' hyperthyroidism. Read as DNA, the sequence is TGTGCCAGCAGTGCGCGACTAGCGGGAGTTAACACCGGGGAGCTGTTTTTT. Its coded protein is CASSARLAGVNTGELFF.